These 12 T cell receptor beta chains came from one sample sequenced in a study of cytomegalovirus exposure and HLA in healthy donors. It was with 60 Vbeta and 13 Jbeta primers that the PCR ran. Sequenced by immunoSEQ multiplex PCR; TCRdb stores in-frame clones only, minus some. The data contain just over 150,000 clones, approximately 81% of them seen just once; the ten biggest clones take up about 2%. Material: PBMCs. These receptors originate from a man younger than 35 in good health and CMV-seropositive.

The V and J genes are TRBV12-5 and TRBJ1-6, with 7 bases identical to TRBD1. Germline values: CDR1 LGHNT, CDR2 FRNRAP. V shed 2 bases, J shed 3 bases, and the junction held 4 bases outside the gene matches. The CDR3 is 16 amino acids. The CDR3 protein is CASGLPGTDYNSPLHF. The CDR3 bases are TGTGCTAGTGGTTTGCCCGGGACAGACTATAATTCACCCCTCCACTTT.

V gene TRBV15 combines with J gene TRBJ2-7; D is uncertain. With 3 bases removed from V and 6 bases from J, the gap between germline ends came to 12 bases. The CDR3 extends over 13 amino acids. The germline gives CDR1 LNHNV, CDR2 YYDKDF (reference sequence). CDR3 DNA sequence: TGTGCCACCAGCAGCGTGGCCCGCAGCGAGCAGTACTTC. This translates into CATSSVARSEQYF.

The CDR3: CASSEALGAGLGPQHF. The CDR3 DNA reads as TGTGCCAGCAGTGAAGCGCTTGGGGCAGGATTAGGGCCCCAGCATTTT. V and J are TRBV2 and TRBJ1-5, with a tentative D call TRBD1 (5 bases). CDR3 length: 16 amino acids. Trimming shortened V by 0 bases and J by 9 bases, and 18 bases separated the two germline ends. Germline assignment: CDR1 SNHLY and CDR2 FYNNEI. The complete variable domain, with remaining parts taken from reference TRBV2 and TRBJ1-5, reads EPEVTQTPSHQVTQMGQEVILRCVPISNHLYFYWYRQILGQKVEFLVSFYNNEISEKSEIFDDQFSVERPDGSNFTLKIRSTKLEDSAMYFCASSEALGAGLGPQHFGDGTRLSIL.

The chain combines TRBV10-2 with TRBJ2-5; 7 bases fit TRBD2. This CDR3 is 12 amino acids long. V was pared by 8 bases and J by 4 bases, with 4 bases of the junction left unmatched. Germline CDR1 is WSHSY and CDR2 is SAAADI. In nucleotides, the CDR3 is TGCGCCAGCCTAGCGGTTGGAGAGACCCAGTACTTC. Encoded protein: CASLAVGETQYF.

This chain joins TRBV2 and TRBJ1-6, with TRBD1 as a possible D gene (5 bases). In germline, CDR1 is SNHLY, CDR2 FYNNEI. The V and J ends lost 4 bases and 4 bases respectively, with 11 bases between them. This CDR3 has 15 residues. CDR3 nucleotide sequence: TGTGCCAGCAGTGTTTCGGGGGATTATAATTCACCCCTCCACTTT. Its protein is CASSVSGDYNSPLHF.

The rearrangement joins TRBV7-2 to TRBJ1-2, with D uncertain. V lost 5 bases and J lost 4, with 20 bases in between. Germline assignment: CDR1 SGHTA and CDR2 FQGNSA. The length of the CDR3 is 16 residues. The CDR3 DNA reads as TGTGCCAGCAGCCCACCCCCAGAGACATATACCTATGGCTACACCTTC. Translated, it gives CASSPPPETYTYGYTF.

This clone occurred a few times. V gene TRBV6-5 combines with J gene TRBJ1-1, with TRBD1 identical over 10 bases. The V segment lost 2 bases and the J segment 6 bases; nucleotides outside the gene matches: 0. Germline V gene data show CDR1 as MNHEY and CDR2 as SVGAGI. The CDR3 has 13 residues. The CDR3 here is CASSYGTGAEAFF. CDR3 DNA sequence: TGTGCCAGCAGTTACGGGACAGGGGCTGAAGCTTTCTTT.

This chain links TRBV19 with TRBJ2-3; weak D call: TRBD2 (7 bases). Germline CDR1 reads LNHDA; CDR2 reads SQIVND (reference sequence). CDR3 length: 14 amino acids. V lost 3 bases, J lost 6 bases, and 13 bases lay in between. The CDR3, as DNA: TGTGCCAGTAGTATTTGGGGGGGCTCGGATACGCAGTATTTT. It yields the protein CASSIWGGSDTQYF.

This clone was recorded only once. The chain uses TRBV27 and TRBJ2-1; 14 positions agree with TRBD2. Looked up from germline, CDR1 is MNHEY and CDR2 is SMNVEV (reference sequence). Trimming took 5 bases from V and 3 from J; bases not matched to a gene: 3. The CDR3 extends over 16 amino acids. CDR3 loop: CASSKTSGGVYNEQFF. CDR3 coding DNA: TGTGCCAGCAGTAAGACTAGCGGGGGGGTCTACAATGAGCAGTTCTTC.

This clone was observed a handful of times. V and J are TRBV9 and TRBJ2-6; 8 bases align to TRBD1. The CDR3 covers 19 residues. Germline CDR1 and CDR2: SGDLS and YYNGEE. Germline trimming cut 2 bases from V and 2 bases from J; bases unmatched to any gene: 12. The CDR3 region has the DNA TGTGCCAGCAGCGTCCCCCTGGACAGGGTTCAGGCTGGGGCCAACGTCCTGACTTTC. It encodes CASSVPLDRVQAGANVLTF. The full variable domain, in which reference TRBV9 and TRBJ2-6 provide the parts outside the CDR3, is DSGVTQTPKHLITATGQRVTLRCSPRSGDLSVYWYQQSLDQGLQFLIQYYNGEERAKGNILERFSAQQFPDLHSELNLSSLELGDSALYFCASSVPLDRVQAGANVLTFGAGSRLTVL.

This chain joins TRBV9 and TRBJ1-2, with 8 nucleotides matching TRBD1. Germline V gives CDR1 SGDLS, CDR2 YYNGEE. The length of the CDR3 is 15 residues. J lost 4 bases, V lost 4 bases, and 9 bases had no gene match. CDR3 nucleotide sequence: TGTGCCAGCAGCCCCCAGGGGGCCGGTAGCTATGGCTACACCTTC. Translation gives CASSPQGAGSYGYTF.

This rearrangement joins TRBV5-8 to TRBJ1-6; perhaps TRBD1 as D (6 bases). CDR3 size: 14 residues. Germline CDR1 reads SGHTS; CDR2 reads YDEGEE. The V gene lost 4 bases and the J gene lost 9 bases, with 14 bases spanning the gap. CDR3 in DNA: TGTGCCAGCAGCAAGACAGGCTCGGGTTCACCCCTCCACTTT. Its protein product is CASSKTGSGSPLHF.